The 30 T cell receptor beta chains in this list originate from one sample, sequenced in a study of T cells in women clearing cervical HPV infection. Clones were read by immunoSEQ multiplex PCR, and TCRdb kept only the in-frame ones, dropping some. Its table records fewer than 25,000 clones. Material for sequencing was blood buffy coat. The receptors stem from a woman between 18 and 70 years old with a cervical HPV16 infection that either progressed to CIN3+ or cleared (not recorded which).

Comment on this clone: The CDR3 goes on 3 residues after the read ends, and that part is filled in from the germline J gene. This sequence joins TRBV5-4 and TRBJ2-7, with 10 bases that match TRBD1. The CDR3 runs 15 residues. The junction had 8 bases not matched to a gene; V was cut back by 4 bases and J by 4 bases. Germline-derived CDR1 and CDR2 are SGHNT and YYREEE (reference sequence). The chain's CDR3 is CASSPGQGKAYEQYF. The covered CDR3 bases are TGTGCCAGCAGCCCGGGACAGGGGAAGGCGTACGAG.

Worth noting for this clone: The read gets to within 3 residues of the CDR3 end, and the germline J gene fills in the rest. The V and J genes are TRBV19 and TRBJ1-5; D is unclear. The germline V gene encodes CDR1 LNHDA and CDR2 SQIVND (reference sequence). The CDR3 runs to 16 residues. V lost 4 bases, J lost 6 bases, and 19 bases lay in between. CDR3 DNA, as far as it was read: TGTGCCAGTAGTAGCTGGGCTCGGAGGGTGGGTCAGCCC. This translates into CASSSWARRVGQP. The CDR3 reads in full as CASSSWARRVGQPQHF.

In the case of this clone: The read finishes 3 residues shy of the CDR3 end, and the germline J gene is used to complete it. The chain is built from TRBV30 and TRBJ1-1; no firm D call. The ends were cut back, 3 bases at V and 0 bases at J, with 20 bases in the middle. The germline V gene has CDR1 GTSNPN and CDR2 SVGIG (reference sequence). This CDR3 is 17 amino acids long. CDR3 amino acids: CAWRPRRTIEMNTEAFF. The part of the CDR3 DNA that was read is TGTGCCTGGAGACCCCGACGGACTATCGAAATGAACACTGAA. The full variable domain, its missing parts supplied by reference TRBV30 and TRBJ1-1, is SQTIHQWPATLVQPVGSPLSLECTVEGTSNPNLYWYRQAAGRGLQLLFYSVGIGQISSEVPQNLSASRPQDRQFILSSKKLLLSDSGFYLCAWRPRRTIEMNTEAFFGQGTRLTVV.

This clone is called medium-sized based on its frequency. The missing CDR3 end, 3 residues past where the read stops, is filled in from the germline J gene. J is TRBJ2-6 and V is TRBV29-1, with 9 bases fitting TRBD1. Germline V lookup: CDR1 SQVTM, CDR2 ANQGSEA. Germline trimming cut 4 bases from V and 0 bases from J; bases unmatched to any gene: 13. The CDR3 length is 19 residues. CDR3 DNA (partial): TGCAGCGTTGTAGGTCCCCGGGGACAGGGAGGCTCTGGGGCCAACGTC. Its translation: CSVVGPRGQGGSGANV. The whole CDR3 protein reads CSVVGPRGQGGSGANVLTF.

The CDR3 is CASSIQAGGYEQYF. The covered CDR3 bases are TGTGCCAGTAGTATTCAGGCGGGAGGGTACGAG. The chain uses TRBV19 and TRBJ2-7; 9 bases map to TRBD2. The read is 3 residues too short to cover the CDR3 end, so that end is filled in from the germline J gene. Germline assignment: CDR1 LNHDA and CDR2 SQIVND (reference sequence). V was clipped by 3 bases and J by 4 bases; unmatched bases: 4. The CDR3 is 14 amino acids.

Remarks on this clone: The CDR3 extends 3 residues past the end of the read, so its final part is completed from the germline J gene. The chain joins TRBV11-2 to TRBJ2-7, with a tentative D call TRBD2 (6 bases). CDR1 and CDR2 from the germline V gene are SGHAT and FQNNGV. Trimming pared 4 bases from V and 6 bases from J, leaving 10 bases between. This CDR3 has 12 amino acids. CDR3: CASSSRDFEQYF. Incomplete CDR3 DNA: TGTGCCAGCAGCTCTAGGGACTTCGAG.

As regards this clone: The CDR3 is cut off 3 residues early in the read; its end comes from the germline J gene. The V call is TRBV4-2, the J call TRBJ2-1, with 11 bases matching TRBD2. V dropped 4 bases and J dropped 2; count of bases not matched to a gene: 13. This CDR3 has 19 residues. Per the germline V gene, CDR1 is LGHNA and CDR2 is YNFKEQ. The DNA read from the CDR3 is TGTGCCAGCAGCCGTACTAGCGGGAGTCCGATGAGCCCCTACAATGAG. Amino acids: CASSRTSGSPMSPYNE. In full, the CDR3 reads CASSRTSGSPMSPYNEQFF.

About this clone: The read halts 3 residues ahead of the CDR3 end, with the missing end drawn from the germline J gene. This chain connects TRBV10-3 to TRBJ2-7; 7 nucleotides agree with TRBD1. The CDR3 totals 14 residues. J was trimmed by 4 bases and V by 6 bases; bases with no gene match: 9. CDR1 ENHRY and CDR2 SYGVKD come from the germline V gene. The part of the CDR3 DNA that was read is TGTGCCATCAGCGGACAGGTCAACAATTACGAG. The encoded protein is CAISGQVNNYE. The CDR3 reads in full as CAISGQVNNYEQYF.

CDR3 DNA (partial): TGCGCCAGCAGCTTGGACGGGGAGATGGGGACC. Translation gives CASSLDGEMGT. The entire CDR3 sequence reads CASSLDGEMGTQYF. This chain connects TRBV5-1 to TRBJ2-5; maybe TRBD2 (5 bases). The read ends 3 residues shy of where the CDR3 ends; the end is completed using the germline J gene. V lost 0 bases and J lost 7, with 13 bases in between. The CDR3 is made up of 14 amino acids. Germline CDR1 is SGHRS and CDR2 is YFSETQ.

As regards this clone: Read coverage stops 3 residues before the CDR3 terminus; the germline J gene supplies the remainder. The chain carries TRBV5-1 and TRBJ1-2, with D unresolved. The CDR3 runs 13 residues. The germline V gene has CDR1 SGHRS and CDR2 YFSETQ. V was shortened by 1 base and J by 7 bases, with 11 bases between the two germline ends. CDR3 protein: CASSLTWLSGYTF. The covered CDR3 bases are TGCGCCAGCAGCTTGACTTGGTTAAGTGGC.

Regarding this clone: The CDR3 is cut off 3 residues early in the read; its end comes from the germline J gene. The rearrangement links TRBV5-4 to TRBJ2-3, with D possibly matching TRBD2 (6 bases). Germline V gene sequence: CDR1 SGHNT, CDR2 YYREEE (reference sequence). The CDR3 is 16 residues long. The V and J ends lost 5 bases and 0 bases respectively, with 16 bases between them. The part of the CDR3 DNA that was read is TGTGCCAGCAGAAAGAGAGACGGGACTAGCACAGATACG. This codes for CASRKRDGTSTDT. The entire CDR3 sequence reads CASRKRDGTSTDTQYF.

Of note for this clone: The read comes to an end 3 residues before the CDR3 does, leaving the germline J gene to fill in the end. The chain joins TRBV5-1 to TRBJ2-3; 15 nucleotides match TRBD2. The germline V gene encodes CDR1 SGHRS and CDR2 YFSETQ. This CDR3 has 18 amino acids. This CDR3 reads CASSWRGLAGGDQETQYF. The sequenced part of the CDR3 DNA is TGCGCCAGCAGCTGGAGGGGACTAGCGGGAGGTGATCAAGAGACG.

The CDR3 DNA, read in part, is TGTGCCAGCAAGGTAGGGGCACTAAGCAATCAGCCG. Its protein product is CASKVGALSNQP. The entire CDR3 sequence reads CASKVGALSNQPQYF. The gene calls are TRBV2 and TRBJ2-3; perhaps TRBD1 as D (5 bases). The CDR3 end falls 3 residues outside the read, so it is completed with the germline J gene. The CDR3 sequence is 15 residues long. Germline CDR1 is SNHLY and CDR2 is FYNNEI.

Note on this clone: Mismatch with germline at one junction end may stem from a read error. The read ends 3 residues before the CDR3 terminus; that terminus is restored from the germline J gene. Within the sample, other DNA sequences also encode this same CDR3. The chain carries TRBV7-3 and TRBJ1-3; possible D gene TRBD1, 5 bases. The germline CDR1 and CDR2 sequences are SGHTA and FQGTGA. The CDR3 spans 13 residues. The CDR3 loop is CASSRPGLNTIYF. CDR3 DNA (partial): TGTGCCAGCAGTAGACCGGGACTAAACACG.

For this clone: Sequencing ends 3 residues short of the CDR3 end; the germline J gene provides the rest. V gene TRBV7-9 combines with J gene TRBJ1-2; D gene unclear. The CDR3 is 14 amino acids. Germline V lookup: CDR1 SEHNR, CDR2 FQNEAQ (reference sequence). V was trimmed by 5 bases and J by 0 bases, leaving 10 bases between them. The DNA read from the CDR3 is TGTGCCAGCAGCCCTCAGGCACCTAACTATGGC. It specifies CASSPQAPNYG. The CDR3 as a whole reads CASSPQAPNYGYTF. The whole variable domain, remainder taken from reference TRBV7-9 and TRBJ1-2, is DTGVSQNPRHKITKRGQNVTFRCDPISEHNRLYWYRQTLGQGPEFLTYFQNEAQLEKSRLLSDRFSAERPKGSFSTLEIQRTEQGDSAMYLCASSPQAPNYGYTFGSGTRLTVV.

In the case of this clone: The CDR3 extends 3 residues past the end of the read, so its final part is completed from the germline J gene. The rearrangement links TRBV15 to TRBJ2-5; D gene uncertain. Between the trimmed V and J ends, which lost 0 bases and 6 bases, there was a span of 11 bases. Germline assignment: CDR1 LNHNV and CDR2 YYDKDF (reference sequence). CDR3 length: 14 amino acids. The sequenced CDR3 bases are TGTGCCACCAGCAGAGATCTAGGAATCAAGACC. Its protein is CATSRDLGIKT. In full, the CDR3 reads CATSRDLGIKTQYF.

To note about this clone: The CDR3 end lies 3 residues beyond the end of the read and is filled in from the germline J gene. The chain carries TRBV14 and TRBJ1-2; tentatively, D is TRBD1 (5 bases). Per the germline V gene, CDR1 is SGHDN and CDR2 is FVKESK. Trimming removed 0 bases at V and 4 bases at J, with 12 bases between. The CDR3 consists of 15 residues. The CDR3 DNA, read in part, is TGTGCCAGCAGCCAAGATCTTACAGGAAGCTATGGC. Residues: CASSQDLTGSYG. The complete CDR3 sequence is CASSQDLTGSYGYTF.

On this clone: The CDR3 extends 3 residues past the end of the read, so its final part is completed from the germline J gene. The rearrangement uses TRBV5-5 and TRBJ2-7; 9 bases agree with TRBD2. CDR1 and CDR2 from the germline V gene are SGHKS and YYEKEE (reference sequence). With V trimmed by 0 bases and J by 3 bases, 4 bases remained unmatched. The CDR3 consists of 15 residues. The CDR3 here is CASSLAQAGGYEQYF. The part of the CDR3 DNA that was read is TGTGCCAGCAGCTTGGCCCAAGCGGGGGGCTACGAG. Together with reference TRBV5-5 and TRBJ2-7, the CDR3 gives the full variable domain: DAGVTQSPTHLIKTRGQQVTLRCSPISGHKSVSWYQQVLGQGPQFIFQYYEKEERGRGNFPDRFSARQFPNYSSELNVNALLLGDSALYLCASSLAQAGGYEQYFGPGTRLTVT.

Notes on this clone: A junction boundary mismatches the germline segment, possibly from a read error. The read is 3 residues too short to cover the CDR3 end, so that end is filled in from the germline J gene. The chain recombines TRBV7-9 with TRBJ2-2; D is possibly TRBD1 (5 bases). The germline V gene has CDR1 SEHNR and CDR2 FQNEAQ (reference sequence). The CDR3 is made up of 14 amino acids. The sequenced part of the CDR3 DNA is TGTTCCAGCAGGGCCTCAGGGTCTTTCGGGGAG. Its protein is CSSRASGSFGE. The complete CDR3 sequence is CSSRASGSFGELFF.

Comments on this clone: Coverage ceases 3 residues before the CDR3 finishes, and the germline J gene fills in the end. The V gene is TRBV29-1, the J gene TRBJ2-3, with TRBD1 as a possible D gene (6 bases). V was trimmed by 4 bases and J by 1 base, leaving 9 bases between them. Germline V lookup: CDR1 SQVTM, CDR2 ANQGSEA. This CDR3 contains 13 residues. CDR3 sequence: CSVGEGGTDTQYF. CDR3 DNA (partial): TGCAGCGTTGGTGAGGGGGGCACAGATACG.

Regarding this clone: The CDR3 goes on 3 residues after the read ends, and that part is filled in from the germline J gene. The chain couples TRBV5-6 to TRBJ2-7; 9 bases are a match to TRBD2. The germline CDR1 and CDR2 sequences are SGHDT and YYEEEE. The CDR3 has 15 amino acids. Trimming took 4 bases from V and 3 from J; bases not matched to a gene: 8. Incomplete CDR3 DNA: TGTGCCAGCAGCCCGGGAGCGGGAGGACTCTACGAG. This gives the protein CASSPGAGGLYE. The whole CDR3 region reads CASSPGAGGLYEQYF.

As to this clone: Read data end 3 residues before the CDR3 end; the end is taken from the germline J gene. This chain links TRBV7-2 with TRBJ1-3; D gene ambiguous. Germline V gene data show CDR1 as SGHTA and CDR2 as FQGNSA. V dropped 5 bases and J dropped 0 bases, with 8 bases sitting between them. CDR3 length: 14 residues. The sequenced CDR3 bases are TGTGCCAGCAGCCTACAGAGCTCTGGAAACACC. It encodes CASSLQSSGNT. The entire CDR3 sequence reads CASSLQSSGNTIYF.

Frequency places this clone as medium-sized. The CDR3 extends 3 residues past the end of the read, so its final part is completed from the germline J gene. The genes are TRBV30 and TRBJ1-1; unclear D gene. V dropped 4 bases and J dropped 0 bases, with 9 bases sitting between them. The CDR3 loop spans 13 amino acids. Germline V gene lookup returns CDR1 GTSNPN and CDR2 SVGIG (reference sequence). Partial CDR3 DNA: TGTGCCTGGACAAGTCACATGAACACTGAA. Translated, it gives CAWTSHMNTE. The entire CDR3 is CAWTSHMNTEAFF.

Regarding this clone: Coverage ceases 3 residues before the CDR3 finishes, and the germline J gene fills in the end. This chain links TRBV7-3 with TRBJ1-1, with 10 nucleotides matching TRBD1. The CDR3 length is 13 residues. V shed 4 bases and J 5 bases; nucleotides not matched to a gene: 1. From germline, CDR1 is SGHTA and CDR2 FQGTGA. The CDR3 DNA, read in part, is TGTGCCAGCAGCTCGGACAGGGGGACTGAA. Translating gives CASSSDRGTE. The full CDR3 is CASSSDRGTEAFF. The full variable domain, completed using reference TRBV7-3 and TRBJ1-1, is GAGVSQTPSNKVTEKGKYVELRCDPISGHTALYWYRQSLGQGPEFLIYFQGTGAADDSGLPNDRFFAVRPEGSVSTLKIQRTERGDSAVYLCASSSDRGTEAFFGQGTRLTVV.

A note on this clone: The read gets to within 3 residues of the CDR3 end, and the germline J gene fills in the rest. The chain links TRBV6-1 to TRBJ1-3; 7 positions match TRBD1. The ends lost 3 bases at V and 8 bases at J; junction bases unmatched: 7. This CDR3 is built from 14 residues. Germline values: CDR1 MNHNS, CDR2 SASEGT. This CDR3 reads CASSDRQGRDTIYF. Incomplete CDR3 DNA: TGTGCCAGCAGTGACCGACAGGGTCGGGACACC.

In regard to this clone: The observed sequence ends 3 residues before the CDR3 terminus, with the missing tail filled in from the germline J gene. The chain links TRBV20-1 to TRBJ2-5, with 9 bases fitting TRBD1. Trimming took 0 bases from V and 5 from J; bases not matched to a gene: 7. This CDR3 contains 15 residues. Germline V CDR1 and CDR2: DFQATT, SNEGSKA (reference sequence). CDR3 sequence reads: CSARDQDRGVETQYF. The covered CDR3 bases are TGCAGTGCTAGAGATCAAGACAGGGGGGTCGAGACC.

Remarks on this clone: The CDR3 goes on 3 residues after the read ends, and that part is filled in from the germline J gene. The genes are TRBV19 and TRBJ1-5; tentative D call: TRBD1 (6 bases). CDR1 is LNHDA, CDR2 SQIVND, per germline (reference sequence). The CDR3 sequence is 15 residues long. V lost 4 bases to trimming and J lost 0 bases, with 10 bases between them. The CDR3 spells CASSKGVVSNQPQHF. Incomplete CDR3 DNA: TGTGCCAGTAGTAAGGGGGTCGTTAGCAATCAGCCC.

About this clone itself: The read falls 3 residues short of the CDR3 end, and the missing part is taken from the germline J gene. The chain links TRBV18 to TRBJ1-2, with 8 bases matching TRBD1. CDR1 KGHSH and CDR2 LQKENI come from the germline V gene. The CDR3 sequence is 12 residues long. CDR3 sequence reads: CASQGQGGDYTF. The sequenced part of the CDR3 DNA is TGTGCCAGCCAAGGACAGGGCGGCGAC.

In the case of this clone: The read is 3 residues too short to cover the CDR3 end, so that end is filled in from the germline J gene. J is TRBJ2-7 and V is TRBV11-3; 7 bases line up with TRBD1. CDR1 is SGHNT, CDR2 YENEEA, per germline. The CDR3 totals 14 residues. Losses at the gene ends were 5 bases for V and 1 base for J; bases not matched to a gene: 5. CDR3 DNA, as far as it was read: TGTGCCAGCAGCCAACAGGGACAGTCCTACGAG. Its protein is CASSQQGQSYE. Given in full, the CDR3 is CASSQQGQSYEQYF.

In regard to this clone: The CDR3 is cut off 3 residues early in the read; its end comes from the germline J gene. The gene calls are TRBV11-2 and TRBJ2-2; 8 nucleotides align to TRBD2. The CDR3 sequence is 14 residues long. Germline V gene sequence: CDR1 SGHAT, CDR2 FQNNGV. Trimming at V came to 2 bases and at J to 4 bases, leaving 0 bases not matched to a gene. CDR3 in amino acids: CASSLTSGTGELFF. The sequenced part of the CDR3 DNA is TGTGCCAGCAGCTTAACTAGCGGCACCGGGGAG.